The 26 T cell receptor beta chains below all came from one sample that was sequenced in a study of human T cells and chemical hapten exposure. Time point reported: patch test 3, about 24 weeks after DPC sensitization. Sample treatment: therapeutic diphenylcyclopropenone sensitization with weekly scalp DPC. TCRdb used MiXCR to reprocess the RACE reads, holding one entry per CDR3 protein. The table shows 150,000 to 200,000 distinct CDR3 sequences, with more than 20% occurring only once. The sample in question was whole blood, obtained in connection with sensitization to the hapten diphenylcyclopropenone (DPC). These receptors were obtained from a woman between 35 and 50 years old with alopecia areata. Some clones in this sample may be carry-over from other donors' samples.

This clonotype was seen many times. The chain is built from TRBV10-3 and TRBJ2-4; TRBD1 aligns across 7 bases. V lost 3 bases and J lost 0; bases outside the gene matches: 11. CDR1 and CDR2 (germline): ENHRY, SYGVKD. This CDR3 spans 18 amino acids. In nucleotides, the CDR3 is TGTGCCATCAGTGACGATTCCCCGTCAGGGGGAGCCAAAAACATTCAGTACTTC. It encodes CAISDDSPSGGAKNIQYF.

The CDR3 loop is CASSYAGFTDTQYF. The CDR3 bases are TGTGCCAGCAGTTACGCGGGCTTCACAGATACGCAGTATTTT. The chain recombines TRBV6-5 with TRBJ2-3; the D gene is possibly TRBD2 (5 bases). V was clipped by 2 bases and J by 2 bases, with 8 bases between them. Germline V gives CDR1 MNHEY, CDR2 SVGAGI. The CDR3 loop spans 14 amino acids.

This clonotype was counted a few times. This sequence joins TRBV24-1 and TRBJ2-3, with D hard to call. CDR3 length: 15 amino acids. The germline V gene encodes CDR1 KGHDR and CDR2 SFDVKD. Trimming shortened V by 3 bases and J by 2 bases, and 11 bases separated the two germline ends. The CDR3 sequence is CATSDEERFTDTQYF. For the CDR3, the DNA is TGTGCCACCAGTGATGAGGAGAGATTCACAGATACGCAGTATTTT.

The chain employs TRBV20-1 and TRBJ2-1; 7 positions agree with TRBD1. With 5 bases clipped from V and 2 bases from J, the junction kept 12 bases outside the gene matches. The CDR3 extends over 16 amino acids. Germline CDR1 reads DFQATT; CDR2 reads SNEGSKA (reference sequence). The CDR3 DNA follows: TGCAGTGCTTTTGCTTCACAGGGGCTCGCCTACAATGAGCAGTTCTTC. Translating it yields CSAFASQGLAYNEQFF.

The rearrangement joins TRBV7-2 to TRBJ2-1; no clear D. CDR3 size: 13 residues. V was cut by 2 bases and J by 6 bases, with 8 bases left in between. Germline CDR1 is SGHTA and CDR2 is FQGNSA. The CDR3: CASSLPKGNEQFF. The CDR3 nucleotides read TGTGCCAGCAGCTTACCCAAGGGCAATGAGCAGTTCTTC.

This clonotype has a single count. The V gene is TRBV28, the J gene TRBJ1-5; no clear D gene. The CDR3 length is 12 residues. Germline V gene lookup returns CDR1 MDHEN and CDR2 SYDVKM. Trimming left V 5 bases short and J 11 bases short, with 13 bases between. In DNA form, the CDR3 reads TGTGCCAGCAGTCCCGCCCTGGGGTCCCAGCATTTT. Translating gives CASSPALGSQHF.

This clonotype was seen a handful of times. The chain uses TRBV6-2 or TRBV6-3 and TRBJ2-5; 8 bases map to TRBD2. The CDR3 spans 15 residues. V was clipped by 6 bases and J by 2 bases; unmatched bases: 8. Germline CDR1 is MNHEY and CDR2 is SVGEGT. The CDR3 region is CASSPAGAHQETQYF. The CDR3 region has the DNA TGTGCCAGCAGCCCAGCGGGAGCCCATCAAGAGACCCAGTACTTC.

This clonotype has more than one count but fewer than ten. V and J are TRBV20-1 and TRBJ1-5, with D unclear. This CDR3 has 14 residues. Looked up from germline, CDR1 is DFQATT and CDR2 is SNEGSKA (reference sequence). V lost 4 bases, J lost 2 bases, and 12 bases lay in between. The CDR3 coding sequence is TGCAGTGCTAAAGCCACTTTAGGCAATCAGCCCCAGCATTTT. Translating it yields CSAKATLGNQPQHF.

This clonotype was detected only a few times. This sequence joins TRBV28 and TRBJ2-5, with 9 bases that match TRBD1. The CDR3 has 16 residues. V shed 1 base, J shed 1 base, and the junction held 4 bases outside the gene matches. The germline CDR1 and CDR2 sequences are MDHEN and SYDVKM. The CDR3 DNA is TGTGCCAGCAGTTTATCGGGACAGGGAACCCAAGAGACCCAGTACTTC. The encoded protein is CASSLSGQGTQETQYF.

The chain couples TRBV5-1 to TRBJ2-2, with D unclear. With 3 bases removed from V and 3 bases from J, the gap between germline ends came to 9 bases. Per the germline V gene, CDR1 is SGHRS and CDR2 is YFSETQ. The CDR3 is 14 amino acids. The CDR3 loop reads CASSSGPDTGELFF. The DNA for the CDR3 is TGCGCCAGCAGCTCCGGGCCCGACACCGGGGAGCTGTTTTTT.

The sample holds a few counts of this clonotype. V gene TRBV5-4 combines with J gene TRBJ1-3; tentative D call: TRBD1 (5 bases). V lost 0 bases to trimming and J lost 0 bases, with 16 bases between them. Germline CDR1 is SGHNT and CDR2 is YYREEE (reference sequence). This CDR3 has 18 residues. The CDR3 DNA reads as TGTGCCAGCAGCTTGGGGTCACCGGGACTGAGCTCTGGAAACACCATATATTTT. Its protein is CASSLGSPGLSSGNTIYF.

This rearrangement joins TRBV4-3 to TRBJ2-6; possibly TRBD1 for D (6 bases). The CDR3 spans 15 residues. CDR1 and CDR2 (germline): LGHNA, YSLEER. V dropped 2 bases and J dropped 4 bases, with 9 bases sitting between them. The CDR3 protein is CASSQQGSGANVLTF. CDR3 bases: TGCGCCAGCAGCCAACAGGGGTCCGGGGCCAACGTCCTGACTTTC.

This chain links TRBV6-2 or TRBV6-3 with TRBJ2-1; 10 bases align to TRBD1. J was trimmed by 9 bases and V by 7 bases; bases with no gene match: 12. Per germline, CDR1 MNHEY and CDR2 SVGEGT. The CDR3 loop spans 15 amino acids. The CDR3: CASNRQGAGGGEQFF. In nucleotides, the CDR3 is TGTGCCAGCAACAGACAGGGGGCTGGGGGGGGTGAGCAGTTCTTC.

The V gene is TRBV27, the J gene TRBJ1-2; D not certain. The CDR3 has 14 residues. Trimming removed 2 bases from V and 4 bases from J, with 11 bases in between. CDR1 is MNHEY, CDR2 SMNVEV, per germline (reference sequence). CDR3 in DNA: TGTGCCAGCAGTTTAGCGGCCGGTGGCTATGGCTACACCTTC. Its translation is CASSLAAGGYGYTF.

This clonotype was detected only a few times. The chain carries TRBV24-1 and TRBJ2-3; 7 bases fit TRBD2. V was pared by 0 bases and J by 5 bases, with 10 bases of the junction left unmatched. The CDR3 sequence is 17 residues long. In germline, CDR1 is KGHDR, CDR2 SFDVKD. DNA for the CDR3: TGTGCCACCAGTGATTTGCCTGGCGGGAGTGGGGTAGATACGCAGTATTTT. Translated: CATSDLPGGSGVDTQYF.

The chain joins TRBV19 to TRBJ2-1; D is undetermined. The CDR3 has 14 residues. The V gene's germline CDR1 is LNHDA and CDR2 SQIVND (reference sequence). Trimming stripped 4 bases from V and 6 bases from J, with 13 bases between. CDR3 residues: CASSTSPRANEQFF. The CDR3 nucleotides are TGTGCCAGTAGTACCTCCCCCCGGGCCAATGAGCAGTTCTTC.

This clonotype appeared a few times. The V call is TRBV12-3 or TRBV12-4, the J call TRBJ1-1, with a tentative D call TRBD1 (5 bases). The CDR3 extends over 17 amino acids. The V gene lost 3 bases and the J gene lost 0 bases, with 17 bases spanning the gap. Written as DNA, the CDR3 is TGTGCCAGCAGTTTGGGGGGGACCTTCCTCCTGAACACTGAAGCTTTCTTT. Translated, it gives CASSLGGTFLLNTEAFF.

This clonotype was seen a few times. The chain uses TRBV12-3 or TRBV12-4 and TRBJ1-2, with a tentative D call TRBD1 (6 bases). The CDR3 runs 14 residues. The V gene lost 5 bases and the J gene lost 4 bases, with 14 bases spanning the gap. The CDR3: CASSPLRGGYGYTF. DNA of the CDR3: TGTGCCAGCAGTCCCCTCAGGGGAGGCTATGGCTACACCTTC.

This clonotype was picked up a small number of times. This chain links TRBV28 with TRBJ2-2; 7 bases are a match to TRBD1. The CDR3 is 15 residues long. V trimming: 7 bases; J trimming: 4 bases; junction bases outside the gene matches: 9. Germline loops: CDR1 MDHEN, CDR2 SYDVKM. The CDR3 here is CASNPPGQPTGELFF. Here the CDR3 DNA reads TGTGCCAGCAACCCGCCGGGACAGCCCACCGGGGAGCTGTTTTTT.

The rearrangement links TRBV4-3 to TRBJ2-7; possibly TRBD2 for D (5 bases). CDR1 and CDR2 from the germline V gene are LGHNA and YSLEER. CDR3 length: 15 residues. V dropped 1 base and J dropped 7 bases, with 17 bases sitting between them. The CDR3 sequence: CASSQVSGREGEQYF. CDR3 coding DNA: TGCGCCAGCAGCCAAGTTTCGGGCCGAGAGGGAGAGCAGTACTTC.

The table lists this clonotype with many counts. The chain joins TRBV5-1 to TRBJ2-1; 8 bases are shared with TRBD1. The length of the CDR3 is 14 residues. From germline, CDR1 is SGHRS and CDR2 YFSETQ. Trimming cost V 5 bases and J 10 bases; bases outside gene matches: 11. The CDR3 is CASRNGAGGNEQFF. CDR3 bases: TGCGCCAGCAGAAACGGGGCAGGGGGCAACGAGCAGTTCTTC.

This clonotype was seen a few times. This rearrangement joins TRBV11-2 to TRBJ1-2, with 7 bases matching TRBD1. Germline V gene sequence: CDR1 SGHAT, CDR2 FQNNGV. The CDR3 runs to 15 residues. J gave up 7 bases and V 2 bases, and 10 bases lay outside the gene matches. The CDR3 reads CASSLMAGGSFGYTF. The CDR3, as DNA: TGTGCCAGCAGCTTAATGGCAGGGGGTAGCTTTGGCTACACCTTC.

The chain links TRBV29-1 to TRBJ1-1; D gene uncertain. The germline V and J ends were trimmed by 6 bases and 3 bases, with 5 bases remaining between them. Germline V gives CDR1 SQVTM, CDR2 ANQGSEA. The CDR3 extends over 10 amino acids. CDR3 DNA: TGCAGCGTCCGGGACACTGAAGCTTTCTTT. Its protein is CSVRDTEAFF.

Many counts were recorded for this clonotype. The chain couples TRBV15 to TRBJ1-1, with 7 bases matching TRBD1. The V gene's germline CDR1 is LNHNV and CDR2 YYDKDF (reference sequence). The trim removed 5 bases at V and 4 bases at J, leaving 10 bases unmatched. The CDR3 is 15 amino acids. The CDR3 reads CATSRGGVGGTEAFF. In DNA form, the CDR3 reads TGTGCCACCAGCCGAGGGGGCGTTGGCGGCACTGAAGCTTTCTTT.

This clonotype was seen a few times. The V call is TRBV7-9, the J call TRBJ1-1; 7 nucleotides align to TRBD1. Germline CDR1 reads SEHNR; CDR2 reads FQNEAQ (reference sequence). Trimming cost V 1 base and J 10 bases; bases outside gene matches: 6. The CDR3 length is 13 residues. The DNA for the CDR3 is TGTGCCAGCAGCTTAGAGGCGAGGGGGCGAGCTTTCTTT. Translation gives CASSLEARGRAFF.

This clonotype was picked up a small number of times. The chain employs TRBV9 and TRBJ2-5; 7 positions agree with TRBD1. In germline, CDR1 is SGDLS, CDR2 YYNGEE. The CDR3 has 16 residues. The junction had 7 bases not matched to a gene; V was cut back by 0 bases and J by 2 bases. The chain's CDR3 is CASSVAGQRGQETQYF. The CDR3 DNA reads as TGTGCCAGCAGCGTAGCGGGACAGAGGGGGCAAGAGACCCAGTACTTC.